These 29 T cell receptor beta chains share one sample of origin, sequenced in a study of control samples from healthy donors and cancer patients. Produced via immunoSEQ multiplex PCR; TCRdb's table is partial and in-frame only. The data hold more than 45,000 clones, with more than 85% observed a single time. The specimen sequenced was PBMCs. The origin of the receptors is a woman in her 50s with head and neck cancer.

The chain recombines TRBV10-3 with TRBJ2-2, with D maybe TRBD2 (5 bases). The CDR3 length is 15 residues. The germline gives CDR1 ENHRY, CDR2 SYGVKD. Deletions cut 3 bases from V and 8 bases from J, with 16 bases between. The CDR3 region has the DNA TGTGCCATCAGTGAAAAAGCGGCCCTGGGGGGGGAGCTGTTTTTT. Amino acid sequence: CAISEKAALGGELFF.

The V gene is TRBV28, the J gene TRBJ1-2; TRBD1 matches at 10 bases. Looked up from germline, CDR1 is MDHEN and CDR2 is SYDVKM. The CDR3 contains 12 residues. V lost 8 bases, J lost 6 bases, and 3 bases stayed unmatched. CDR3 in amino acids: CASADRGHGYTF. In DNA, the CDR3 is TGTGCCAGCGCAGACAGGGGGCATGGCTACACCTTC.

The chain joins TRBV4-2 to TRBJ2-5, with a tentative D call TRBD1 (6 bases). Germline loops: CDR1 LGHNA, CDR2 YNFKEQ. The CDR3 covers 15 residues. Between the trimmed V and J ends, which lost 1 base and 4 bases, there was a span of 13 bases. The CDR3: CASSQAPGRGETQYF. Written as DNA, the CDR3 is TGTGCCAGCAGCCAAGCCCCGGGCAGGGGAGAGACCCAGTACTTC.

The J gene is TRBJ1-6, the V gene TRBV25-1; D is undetermined. Looked up from germline, CDR1 is MGHDK and CDR2 is SYGVNS. The germline V and J ends were trimmed by 3 bases and 5 bases, with 5 bases remaining between them. The CDR3 loop spans 13 amino acids. Here the CDR3 reads CASSELHNSPLHF. The CDR3 region has the DNA TGTGCCAGCAGTGAGCTACATAATTCACCCCTCCACTTT. The full variable domain, in which reference TRBV25-1 and TRBJ1-6 provide the parts outside the CDR3, is EADIYQTPRYLVIGTGKKITLECSQTMGHDKMYWYQQDPGMELHLIHYSYGVNSTEKGDLSSESTVSRIRTEHFPLTLESARPSHTSQYLCASSELHNSPLHFGNGTRLTVT.

V gene TRBV28 combines with J gene TRBJ1-2; a weak D match, TRBD1 (5 bases). Trimming stripped 7 bases from V and 5 bases from J, with 17 bases between. This CDR3 is built from 14 residues. The germline V gene has CDR1 MDHEN and CDR2 SYDVKM. CDR3 in amino acids: CASTPLGVKYGYTF. CDR3 nucleotides: TGTGCCAGCACCCCCTTAGGGGTAAAGTATGGCTACACCTTC.

The chain carries TRBV5-6 and TRBJ2-3, with D unresolved. In germline, CDR1 is SGHDT, CDR2 YYEEEE. The CDR3 contains 14 residues. Trimming took 0 bases from V and 0 from J, leaving 5 bases between them. In DNA, the CDR3 is TGTGCCAGCAGCTTGGCGTACAGCACAGATACGCAGTATTTT. Its translation is CASSLAYSTDTQYF. Full variable domain (remainder filled in from reference TRBV5-6 and TRBJ2-3): DAGVTQSPTHLIKTRGQQVTLRCSPKSGHDTVSWYQQALGQGPQFIFQYYEEEERQRGNFPDRFSGHQFPNYSSELNVNALLLGDSALYLCASSLAYSTDTQYFGPGTRLTVL.

The genes are TRBV10-2 and TRBJ2-5, with TRBD1 matching 10 bases. Trimming took 6 bases from V and 5 from J; bases not matched to a gene: 9. The germline V gene has CDR1 WSHSY and CDR2 SAAADI. CDR3 length equals 15 residues. The CDR3 loop is CASSSGQGESETQYF. The CDR3, as DNA: TGCGCCAGCAGCTCCGGACAGGGGGAATCGGAGACCCAGTACTTC.

The chain couples TRBV18 to TRBJ2-7, with 7 bases fitting TRBD1. This CDR3 comprises 14 residues. The J segment lost 3 bases and the V segment lost 3 bases, leaving 5 bases of the junction unmatched. The germline V gene has CDR1 KGHSH and CDR2 LQKENI. The CDR3 protein is CASSPLGQLYEQYF. The CDR3 nucleotides are TGTGCCAGCTCACCTTTGGGACAGCTCTACGAGCAGTACTTC. The full variable domain, in which reference TRBV18 and TRBJ2-7 provide the parts outside the CDR3, is NAGVMQNPRHLVRRRGQEARLRCSPMKGHSHVYWYRQLPEEGLKFMVYLQKENIIDESGMPKERFSAEFPKEGPSILRIQQVVRGDSAAYFCASSPLGQLYEQYFGPGTRLTVT.

The J gene is TRBJ2-1, the V gene TRBV11-2, with D unclear. Per germline, CDR1 SGHAT and CDR2 FQNNGV. Deletions cut 2 bases from V and 5 bases from J, with 7 bases between. The CDR3 is made up of 13 amino acids. The CDR3 nucleotides are TGTGCCAGCAGCTTACGCGTTAACAATGAGCAGTTCTTC. Its translation: CASSLRVNNEQFF.

A few counts support this clone. This chain joins TRBV6-2 or TRBV6-3 and TRBJ2-5, with 8 bases that match TRBD2. The germline gives CDR1 MNHEY, CDR2 SVGEGT. The CDR3 runs 16 residues. Losses at the gene ends were 0 bases for V and 7 bases for J; bases not matched to a gene: 10. As DNA, the CDR3 is TGTGCCAGCAGTTACTCGAGGGCGGGGGGAAGAGGGACCCAGTACTTC. This sequence encodes CASSYSRAGGRGTQYF.

The V gene is TRBV20-1, the J gene TRBJ2-1, with a possible D match to TRBD2 (5 bases). The V and J ends lost 3 bases and 12 bases respectively, with 15 bases between them. Germline loops: CDR1 DFQATT, CDR2 SNEGSKA (reference sequence). The CDR3 loop spans 12 amino acids. The CDR3 nucleotides are TGCAGTGCTAGTCCCTACCGGGAAGGGCAGTTCTTC. Translated, it gives CSASPYREGQFF.

The CDR3: CASSLEGLTNTEAFF. As DNA, the CDR3 is TGTGCCAGCAGCTTGGAGGGGCTCACGAACACTGAAGCTTTCTTT. The V gene is TRBV5-6, the J gene TRBJ1-1, with D perhaps matching TRBD1 (5 bases). V lost 0 bases and J 1 base, leaving 10 bases between the germline ends. The CDR3 length is 15 residues. Per the germline V gene, CDR1 is SGHDT and CDR2 is YYEEEE.

The chain links TRBV4-3 to TRBJ1-1, with D perhaps TRBD1 (6 bases). CDR1 and CDR2 (germline): LGHNA, YSLEER. CDR3 length: 15 amino acids. Trimming removed 0 bases from V and 6 bases from J, with 14 bases in between. CDR3 in amino acids: CASSQDPRGRAEAFF. CDR3 bases: TGCGCCAGCAGCCAAGATCCCAGGGGAAGGGCTGAAGCTTTCTTT.

V and J are TRBV7-2 and TRBJ2-7; D not resolved. The CDR3 runs 17 residues. Germline assignment: CDR1 SGHTA and CDR2 FQGNSA. Trimming took 4 bases from V and 3 from J, leaving 22 bases between them. In DNA form, the CDR3 reads TGTGCCAGCAGCTCCCCCCCTGTGCAGATGAACCTCTACGAGCAGTACTTC. Translated, it gives CASSSPPVQMNLYEQYF.

The chain uses TRBV20-1 and TRBJ2-5; D is uncertain. Germline CDR1 DFQATT, CDR2 SNEGSKA (reference sequence). The ends were cut back, 5 bases at V and 5 bases at J, with 9 bases in the middle. The CDR3 is 11 amino acids. Here the CDR3 DNA reads TGCAGTGCTTCGCGACCTGAGACCCAGTACTTC. It yields the protein CSASRPETQYF.

The CDR3 nucleotides read TGTGCCAGCAGCTTGGAGCGGGGGTCCCTGATCTTCTTC. It yields the protein CASSLERGSLIFF. The V and J genes are TRBV7-2 and TRBJ2-1; TRBD2 matches 8 bases. From germline, CDR1 is SGHTA and CDR2 FQGNSA. V lost 3 bases, J lost 16 bases, and 11 bases stayed unmatched. The CDR3 is 13 amino acids.

The V call is TRBV7-9, the J call TRBJ1-3; TRBD1 is a possible D gene (5 bases). The CDR3 contains 16 residues. V lost 1 base, J lost 16 bases, and 26 bases lay in between. Per germline, CDR1 SEHNR and CDR2 FQNEAQ (reference sequence). CDR3: CASSLVPGTGGKREYF. Here the CDR3 DNA reads TGTGCCAGCAGCTTAGTACCCGGGACGGGAGGAAAACGGGAGTATTTT.

This rearrangement joins TRBV6-4 to TRBJ2-3; D unclear. Germline CDR1 reads MRHNA; CDR2 reads SNTAGT. This CDR3 spans 13 amino acids. The ends were cut back, 2 bases at V and 0 bases at J, with 3 bases in the middle. This chain's CDR3 is CASSDGSTDTQYF. CDR3 coding DNA: TGTGCCAGCAGTGACGGGAGCACAGATACGCAGTATTTT.

This chain connects TRBV13 to TRBJ2-1, with TRBD2 matching 10 bases. CDR1 and CDR2 (germline): PRHDT, FYEKMQ (reference sequence). The CDR3 extends over 16 amino acids. Losses at the gene ends were 5 bases for V and 5 bases for J; bases not matched to a gene: 9. The CDR3 sequence is CASSPIAGGPNNEQFF. The CDR3, as DNA: TGTGCCAGCAGCCCTATAGCGGGAGGACCTAACAATGAGCAGTTCTTC.

The chain employs TRBV14 and TRBJ2-5, with 7 bases identical to TRBD1. J lost 2 bases, V lost 10 bases, and 22 bases had no gene match. CDR3 size: 18 residues. The V gene's germline CDR1 is SGHDN and CDR2 FVKESK. The CDR3 protein is CATPATNTQQQGQETQYF. The DNA for the CDR3 is TGTGCCACCCCCGCGACCAACACCCAACAACAGGGGCAAGAGACCCAGTACTTC.

V usage is TRBV5-1 and J usage is TRBJ2-2, with D unclear. CDR1 and CDR2 (germline): SGHRS, YFSETQ. The CDR3 extends over 15 amino acids. V was cut by 0 bases and J by 2 bases, with 8 bases left in between. CDR3 in DNA: TGCGCCAGCAGCTTGGAGGCACTTAACACCGGGGAGCTGTTTTTT. Protein product: CASSLEALNTGELFF.

The rearrangement uses TRBV15 and TRBJ1-4; TRBD1 is a possible D gene (5 bases). The V end lost 2 bases, the J end lost 3 bases, and 10 bases lay between the germline ends. In germline, CDR1 is LNHNV, CDR2 YYDKDF (reference sequence). CDR3 size: 15 residues. The CDR3 nucleotides are TGTGCCACCAGCAGAACAGGCGCCTCTAATGAAAAACTGTTTTTT. It codes for CATSRTGASNEKLFF.

V is TRBV9 and J is TRBJ2-2, with 15 bases identical to TRBD2. The junction had 8 bases not matched to a gene; V was cut back by 4 bases and J by 4 bases. Germline CDR1 reads SGDLS; CDR2 reads YYNGEE. This CDR3 has 18 amino acids. In DNA, the CDR3 is TGTGCCAGCAGCCCAGGACTAGCGGGAGGGCGAGGCACCGGGGAGCTGTTTTTT. Translated: CASSPGLAGGRGTGELFF.

J is TRBJ2-3 and V is TRBV3-1 (or the pseudogene TRBV3-2), with D possibly matching TRBD2 (6 bases). V lost 4 bases and J lost 1, with 18 bases in between. Germline V gene sequence: CDR1 LGHDT, CDR2 YNNKEL (reference sequence). The CDR3 has 17 amino acids. CDR3 in amino acids: CASSPEKALAGTDTQYF. The CDR3 DNA is TGTGCCAGCAGCCCTGAAAAGGCACTAGCCGGCACAGATACGCAGTATTTT.

This chain links TRBV19 with TRBJ1-5; D not certain. The CDR3 is made up of 13 amino acids. CDR1 is LNHDA, CDR2 SQIVND, per germline (reference sequence). V gave up 7 bases and J gave up 7 bases, with 14 bases separating them. The CDR3 DNA follows: TGTGCCAGTATCTCCACGGCGGGCCAGCCCCAGCATTTT. Amino acid sequence: CASISTAGQPQHF.

This clone showed up just a few times. The chain couples TRBV2 to TRBJ2-5; unclear D gene. Germline V gives CDR1 SNHLY, CDR2 FYNNEI. V was shortened by 7 bases and J by 5 bases, with 11 bases between the two germline ends. The CDR3 length is 12 residues. CDR3 loop: CASKVVGETQYF. CDR3 nucleotide sequence: TGTGCCAGCAAGGTAGTGGGGGAGACCCAGTACTTC.

Sample share makes this clone medium-sized. The chain is built from TRBV4-1 and TRBJ1-3; unclear D gene. Per the germline V gene, CDR1 is MGHRA and CDR2 is YSYEKL. This CDR3 has 15 amino acids. V lost 1 base and J 0 bases, leaving 7 bases between the germline ends. The CDR3 sequence is CASSQGESSGNTIYF. As DNA, the CDR3 is TGCGCCAGCAGCCAAGGAGAGAGCTCTGGAAACACCATATATTTT.

V usage is TRBV3-1 (or the pseudogene TRBV3-2) and J usage is TRBJ2-7; D tentatively reads TRBD1 or TRBD2 (6 bases each). The germline CDR1 and CDR2 sequences are LGHDT and YNNKEL (reference sequence). The CDR3 consists of 16 residues. Trimming cost V 3 bases and J 6 bases, with 21 bases left between them. The CDR3 DNA follows: TGTGCCAGCAGCCATTCTTGGGGGGCTTCGGAGCCCGAGCAGTACTTC. Translating it yields CASSHSWGASEPEQYF.

The rearrangement links TRBV4-1 to TRBJ2-1; TRBD2 agrees at 8 bases. The CDR3 contains 17 residues. CDR1 and CDR2 (germline): MGHRA, YSYEKL. V lost 0 bases and J lost 4; bases outside the gene matches: 8. CDR3 coding DNA: TGCGCCAGCAGCCAAGATCGGGAGCGGGGGTTTTACAATGAGCAGTTCTTC. It encodes CASSQDRERGFYNEQFF.